One sample yielded the 3 T cell receptor beta chains listed below, sequenced in a study of CD8 T cells in Susac syndrome. With random hexamers, reverse transcription was performed on about 0.45 to 1 ug of RNA. TCRdb recomputed calls from the immunoSEQ multiplex PCR reads with MiXCR, one row per CDR3 protein. The sample holds 150,000 to 200,000 distinct CDR3 sequences; approximately 94% are singletons and the top ten take roughly 0.11%. Sequencing was done on a sample of CD4+ T cells from PBMCs. All receptors derive from a human donor with Susac syndrome.

This chain links TRBV7-9 with TRBJ1-1, with 9 bases that match TRBD1. Trimming at V came to 5 bases and at J to 5 bases, leaving 9 bases not matched to a gene. The CDR3 is 15 amino acids. Germline CDR1 reads SEHNR; CDR2 reads FQNEAQ (reference sequence). In nucleotides, the CDR3 is TGTGCCAGCAGCCCATATACAGGGGGCGGGACTGAAGCTTTCTTT. It yields the protein CASSPYTGGGTEAFF.

The rearrangement uses TRBV13 and TRBJ1-3; D is unresolved. Germline V gene lookup returns CDR1 PRHDT and CDR2 FYEKMQ (reference sequence). The CDR3 has 11 amino acids. V lost 3 bases to trimming and J lost 4 bases, with 1 base between them. CDR3 in amino acids: CASSFGNTIYF. The CDR3 DNA reads TGTGCCAGCAGCTTCGGAAACACCATATATTTT.

Written as DNA, the CDR3 is TGTGCCAGCAGCTTGGACAGGGGGCCCGTGGCCCTCCACTTT. Translation gives CASSLDRGPVALHF. The rearrangement links TRBV7-9 to TRBJ1-6; 11 nucleotides align to TRBD1. The V segment lost 3 bases and the J segment 14 bases; nucleotides outside the gene matches: 6. The CDR3 length is 14 residues. Germline V gene data show CDR1 as SEHNR and CDR2 as FQNEAQ (reference sequence).